This record covers a single T cell receptor (beta chain). V lost 3 bases to trimming and J lost 0 bases; unmatched junction nucleotides: 2. This CDR3 spans 14 amino acids. Germline CDR1 SEHNR, CDR2 FQNEAQ (reference sequence). TCRdb's table, derived via immunoSEQ multiplex PCR, lists solely in-frame clones and lacks some. Altogether some 240,000 clones are present, more than 75% being singletons, with the ten largest covering 9.5% to 15%. The data originate from a study of blood T cell repertoires in COVID-19. The receptor comes from a woman aged 60 to 75 with active or convalescent COVID-19. The sequenced sample was peripheral blood. The chain has TRBV7-9 and TRBJ2-7; 7 bases are a match to TRBD2. The CDR3 sequence: CASSLGGTSYEQYF. The CDR3 nucleotides are TGTGCCAGCAGCTTGGGGGGGACCTCCTACGAGCAGTACTTC.